This entry lists 27 T cell receptor beta chains sequenced from one sample in a study of T cells in localized non-small cell lung cancer. The method was immunoSEQ multiplex PCR; TCRdb's version includes in-frame clones alone and lacks a portion of them. The top ten clones hold 17% of a sample with 1,500 to 2,000 clones, about 25% of them seen once. The input for sequencing was normal lung tissue next to the tumor, taken before any cancer treatment. These receptors were collected from an older male donor with stage II lung adenocarcinoma.

By proportion, this clone is large. V gene TRBV6-8 combines with J gene TRBJ2-1; 7 bases are a match to TRBD2. V lost 5 bases and J lost 0; bases outside the gene matches: 7. CDR3 length equals 16 residues. In germline, CDR1 is MNHGY, CDR2 SAAAGT. CDR3 sequence: CASSAGLGGSYNEQFF. The CDR3 nucleotides read TGTGCCAGCAGTGCCGGACTAGGCGGCTCCTACAATGAGCAGTTCTTC.

The gene calls are TRBV15 and TRBJ1-4, with D perhaps matching TRBD1 (5 bases). Germline V gene sequence: CDR1 LNHNV, CDR2 YYDKDF (reference sequence). The CDR3 consists of 14 residues. The V end lost 9 bases, the J end lost 5 bases, and 16 bases lay between the germline ends. As DNA, the CDR3 is TGTGCCACTTGGGGGGGGTTTCGGAATGAAAAACTGTTTTTT. This encodes CATWGGFRNEKLFF.

This clone was seen more than once but under ten times. CDR3 protein: CASSSGSLGRGDIQYF. The CDR3, as DNA: TGTGCCAGCAGCTCGGGATCACTAGGAAGGGGAGACATTCAGTACTTC. This chain joins TRBV11-3 and TRBJ2-4, with D perhaps assigned TRBD1 or TRBD2 (5 bases each). The germline CDR1 and CDR2 sequences are SGHNT and YENEEA. Trimming left V 4 bases short and J 8 bases short, with 21 bases between. This CDR3 comprises 16 residues.

This clone was detected only once. The CDR3 DNA is TGCGCCAGCAGCTTTGACAGGGGAATCACCGGGGAGCTGTTTTTT. Residues: CASSFDRGITGELFF. The J gene is TRBJ2-2, the V gene TRBV5-1; TRBD1 matches at 8 bases. J lost 4 bases, V lost 2 bases, and 4 bases had no gene match. Germline V gene lookup returns CDR1 SGHRS and CDR2 YFSETQ. The CDR3 covers 15 residues.

A few counts support this clone. The chain couples TRBV28 to TRBJ1-2; D is possibly TRBD1 (6 bases). Germline lookup yields CDR1 MDHEN and CDR2 SYDVKM. The CDR3 is 13 residues long. The V end was cut by 6 bases, the J end by 10 bases, with 18 bases between. CDR3 residues: CASRHGIRGSYTF. In DNA, the CDR3 is TGTGCCAGCAGACACGGGATCAGGGGTTCCTACACCTTC.

A few counts support this clone. The chain recombines TRBV11-3 with TRBJ2-5, with 8 positions matching TRBD1. Trimming cost V 5 bases and J 1 base; bases outside gene matches: 6. Per the germline V gene, CDR1 is SGHNT and CDR2 is YENEEA. This CDR3 has 15 residues. For the CDR3, the DNA is TGTGCCAGCAGCCGGTTCGACAGGGGCCAAGAGACCCAGTACTTC. It codes for CASSRFDRGQETQYF.

J is TRBJ1-1 and V is TRBV6-8; possibly TRBD1 for D (6 bases). The CDR3 length is 14 residues. V lost 5 bases and J 3 bases, leaving 13 bases between the germline ends. Germline values: CDR1 MNHGY, CDR2 SAAAGT. The CDR3 DNA reads as TGTGCCAGCAGTGACAGGCGGAGGGACACTGAAGCTTTCTTT. This gives the protein CASSDRRRDTEAFF.

This clone has a handful of counts. The V and J genes are TRBV9 and TRBJ2-2; 8 nucleotides line up with TRBD1. V trimming: 3 bases; J trimming: 4 bases; junction bases outside the gene matches: 5. This CDR3 has 15 residues. CDR1 and CDR2 (germline): SGDLS, YYNGEE. For the CDR3, the DNA is TGTGCCAGCAGCGCACAGGGGGGAGTCACCGGGGAGCTGTTTTTT. Translation gives CASSAQGGVTGELFF. Complete variable domain (other parts from reference TRBV9 and TRBJ2-2): DSGVTQTPKHLITATGQRVTLRCSPRSGDLSVYWYQQSLDQGLQFLIQYYNGEERAKGNILERFSAQQFPDLHSELNLSSLELGDSALYFCASSAQGGVTGELFFGEGSRLTVL.

Remarks on this clone: One junction end disagrees with the germline gene, perhaps due to a read error. The CDR3, as DNA: TGTGCCAGCTCCCCACCCCGGCAGGGGGCGACCAATGAGCAGTTCTTC. Residues: CASSPPRQGATNEQFF. V gene TRBV18 combines with J gene TRBJ2-1; 8 bases line up with TRBD1. Germline V gene data show CDR1 as KGHSH and CDR2 as LQKENI. This CDR3 has 16 amino acids. The full variable domain, its missing parts supplied by reference TRBV18 and TRBJ2-1, is NAGVMQNPRHLVRRRGQEARLRCSPMKGHSHVYWYRQLPEEGLKFMVYLQKENIIDESGMPKERFSAEFPKEGPSILRIQQVVRGDSAAYFCASSPPRQGATNEQFFGPGTRLTVL.

V and J are TRBV5-1 and TRBJ2-7, with a weak D call TRBD1 (7 bases). Germline V CDR1 and CDR2: SGHRS, YFSETQ. Trimming removed 0 bases from V and 3 bases from J, with 19 bases in between. The CDR3 is 17 amino acids. In DNA, the CDR3 is TGCGCCAGCAGCTTGGCCCGGGGGACAGCAGGTCACTACGAGCAGTACTTC. Its protein product is CASSLARGTAGHYEQYF.

The chain joins TRBV1 to TRBJ2-7; the table names TRBD2, a call not compared with the DNA. TRBV1 is noted as a pseudogene. The CDR3 extends over 12 amino acids. CDR3 sequence: CASSQDRYEQYF. In DNA form, the CDR3 reads TGCGCCAGCAGCCAAGATCGCTACGAGCAGTACTTC.

The CDR3 nucleotides read TGTGCCACCTTGCGGAGCGGGTCCACAGATACGCAGTATTTT. It is translated as CATLRSGSTDTQYF. J is TRBJ2-3 and V is TRBV6-8; D is perhaps TRBD2 (6 bases). The CDR3 contains 14 residues. The V end lost 10 bases, the J end lost 2 bases, and 16 bases lay between the germline ends. CDR1 MNHGY and CDR2 SAAAGT come from the germline V gene.

This clone was found a few times. This chain links TRBV15 with TRBJ1-3; D perhaps matches TRBD1 (6 bases). The germline V and J ends were trimmed by 6 bases and 0 bases, with 12 bases remaining between them. The germline V gene has CDR1 LNHNV and CDR2 YYDKDF (reference sequence). The CDR3 runs to 15 residues. CDR3: CATSSDSTSGNTIYF. DNA of the CDR3: TGTGCCACCAGTTCGGACAGCACCTCTGGAAACACCATATATTTT.

V usage is TRBV6-8 and J usage is TRBJ2-6; no definite D call. The germline V and J ends were trimmed by 5 bases and 2 bases, with 16 bases remaining between them. This CDR3 comprises 17 residues. The germline CDR1 and CDR2 sequences are MNHGY and SAAAGT. CDR3 nucleotide sequence: TGTGCCAGCAGTCTCCCCAAGGGTTCCCCTGGGGCCAACGTCCTGACTTTC. Protein sequence: CASSLPKGSPGANVLTF.

This clone was picked up a small number of times. The chain joins TRBV2 to TRBJ2-7; D may correspond to TRBD1 or TRBD2 (7 bases each). Germline V gene sequence: CDR1 SNHLY, CDR2 FYNNEI. This CDR3 has 14 residues. V lost 10 bases to trimming and J lost 6 bases, with 22 bases between them. DNA for the CDR3: TGTGCCACCGGGGAGGGGACAGCGAGGACCGAGCAGTACTTC. It is translated as CATGEGTARTEQYF.

This clone was counted a few times. The chain links TRBV6-8 to TRBJ2-3; 10 nucleotides line up with TRBD2. CDR1 and CDR2 (germline): MNHGY, SAAAGT. J gave up 3 bases and V 7 bases, and 7 bases lay outside the gene matches. This CDR3 has 15 amino acids. The CDR3 nucleotides read TGTGCCAGCACGAGGTCTAGCGGGAGAACAGATACGCAGTATTTT. Protein: CASTRSSGRTDTQYF.

The CDR3 is CASSSDREREETQYF. As DNA, the CDR3 is TGTGCCAGCAGTTCGGACAGGGAGCGGGAAGAGACCCAGTACTTC. The V gene is TRBV11-3, the J gene TRBJ2-5; 8 bases line up with TRBD1. The length of the CDR3 is 15 residues. CDR1 is SGHNT, CDR2 YENEEA, per germline. V lost 6 bases and J lost 3; bases outside the gene matches: 9.

This clone was detected many times. Distinct nucleotide sequences in the sample also encode this CDR3. The rearrangement links TRBV9 to TRBJ1-4, with a tentative D call TRBD1 (5 bases). The germline V gene encodes CDR1 SGDLS and CDR2 YYNGEE. There are 15 residues in the CDR3. V was trimmed by 0 bases and J by 5 bases, leaving 11 bases between them. CDR3 protein: CASSVGGRRNEKLFF. CDR3 in DNA: TGTGCCAGCAGCGTAGGGGGCCGGCGAAATGAAAAACTGTTTTTT.

The chain is built from TRBV4-1 and TRBJ1-1; no clear D. V was cut by 1 base and J by 1 base, with 7 bases left in between. Looked up from germline, CDR1 is MGHRA and CDR2 is YSYEKL. The CDR3 runs to 14 residues. The CDR3 nucleotides read TGCGCCAGCAGCCAAGTGGGAGGGAACACTGAAGCTTTCTTT. Translated: CASSQVGGNTEAFF.

The chain is built from TRBV28 and TRBJ2-7; 11 bases line up with TRBD1. Germline V gene lookup returns CDR1 MDHEN and CDR2 SYDVKM. The CDR3 has 15 amino acids. The trim removed 8 bases at V and 4 bases at J, leaving 10 bases unmatched. CDR3 bases: TGTGCCAGCTCGGGTTGGGGGACAGGGGGGTACGAGCAGTACTTC. This codes for CASSGWGTGGYEQYF.

This clone is classed as medium-sized. This sequence joins TRBV28 and TRBJ1-2; tentatively, D is TRBD1 (6 bases). CDR3 length: 12 amino acids. V lost 8 bases, J lost 6 bases, and 13 bases lay in between. Germline loops: CDR1 MDHEN, CDR2 SYDVKM. For the CDR3, the DNA is TGTGCCAGCGGCTGGACAGCAAATGGCTACACCTTC. Its translation is CASGWTANGYTF.

The chain recombines TRBV29-1 with TRBJ2-7; 7 positions agree with TRBD1. The CDR3 length is 12 residues. After removal of 6 bases from V and 3 bases from J, the junction contained 5 bases not matched to a gene. Germline CDR1 is SQVTM and CDR2 is ANQGSEA. The CDR3 here is CSVAGTDYEQYF. CDR3 bases: TGCAGCGTAGCCGGGACAGACTACGAGCAGTACTTC.

This clone is categorized as medium-sized (0.01 to 0.1%). The sample carries other DNA sequences with the same CDR3. The chain couples TRBV29-1 to TRBJ2-1, with TRBD2 matching 8 bases. V was pared by 6 bases and J by 4 bases, with 5 bases of the junction left unmatched. The CDR3 spans 13 residues. Germline CDR1 SQVTM, CDR2 ANQGSEA. The CDR3 coding sequence is TGCAGCGTCGGGACTAGTGGGTACAATGAGCAGTTCTTC. Translating gives CSVGTSGYNEQFF.

This clone appeared once. The chain recombines TRBV25-1 with TRBJ1-2; 7 bases are a match to TRBD1. The CDR3 is 12 residues long. Per germline, CDR1 MGHDK and CDR2 SYGVNS. With V trimmed by 7 bases and J by 4 bases, 3 bases remained unmatched. CDR3 sequence (DNA): TGTGCCAGCAAGGGACAGAGCTATGGCTACACCTTC. This encodes CASKGQSYGYTF.

The chain links TRBV19 to TRBJ2-3, with D perhaps TRBD1 (5 bases). The CDR3 totals 16 residues. Trimming pared 3 bases from V and 3 bases from J, leaving 16 bases between. The germline CDR1 and CDR2 sequences are LNHDA and SQIVND (reference sequence). CDR3 sequence reads: CASSMTFRQTTDTQYF. CDR3 nucleotides: TGTGCCAGTAGTATGACCTTCCGACAGACGACAGATACGCAGTATTTT.

This clone was seen more than once but under ten times. This chain joins TRBV19 and TRBJ1-5, with TRBD1 as a possible D gene (6 bases). Germline-derived CDR1 and CDR2 are LNHDA and SQIVND (reference sequence). This CDR3 is built from 16 residues. V was trimmed by 7 bases and J by 2 bases, leaving 18 bases between them. The CDR3 spells CASTLRGARGNQPQHF. The CDR3 DNA follows: TGTGCCAGTACCCTTCGGGGGGCGCGGGGCAATCAGCCCCAGCATTTT.

Within the sample, this clone is medium-sized. The CDR3 protein is CASRTTSGRAYEQYF. The CDR3 nucleotides are TGTGCCAGCAGGACCACTAGCGGGAGGGCCTACGAGCAGTACTTC. The V and J genes are TRBV28 and TRBJ2-7; TRBD2 agrees at 13 bases. CDR1 and CDR2 from the germline V gene are MDHEN and SYDVKM. The J segment lost 2 bases and the V segment lost 6 bases, leaving 4 bases of the junction unmatched. The CDR3 spans 15 residues.